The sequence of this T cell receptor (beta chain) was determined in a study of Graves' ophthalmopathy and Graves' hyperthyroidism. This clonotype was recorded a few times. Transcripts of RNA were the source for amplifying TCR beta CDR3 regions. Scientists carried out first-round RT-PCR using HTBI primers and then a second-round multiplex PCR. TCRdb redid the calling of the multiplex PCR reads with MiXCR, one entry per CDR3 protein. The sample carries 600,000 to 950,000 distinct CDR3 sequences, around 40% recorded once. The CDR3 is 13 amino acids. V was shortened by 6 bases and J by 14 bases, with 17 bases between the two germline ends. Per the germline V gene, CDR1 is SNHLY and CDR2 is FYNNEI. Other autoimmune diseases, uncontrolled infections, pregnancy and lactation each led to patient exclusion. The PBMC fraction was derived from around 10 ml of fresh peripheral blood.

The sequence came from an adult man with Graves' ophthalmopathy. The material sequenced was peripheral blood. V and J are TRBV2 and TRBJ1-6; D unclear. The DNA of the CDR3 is TGTGCCAGCAGCCAAGATAGCATCGGGACCCTCCACTTT. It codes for CASSQDSIGTLHF.